This T cell receptor beta chain derives from a study of blood T cell repertoires in COVID-19. Sequencing was performed with immunoSEQ multiplex PCR; in TCRdb, only in-frame clones are kept and a portion is missing. The sample yields around 270,000 clones, approximately 85% seen once. Seattle enrolled patients during active infection and tracked them longitudinally. This clonotype originated in a human donor with COVID-19, enrolled during active disease. The donor label of this sample is uncertain. Sequencing input: peripheral blood.

CDR3 region: CASSVAGVNEQYF. The CDR3 DNA reads as TGTGCCAGCAGCGTGGCGGGAGTCAACGAGCAGTACTTC. The chain employs TRBV9 and TRBJ2-7; 7 bases are shared with TRBD2. CDR3 size: 13 residues. The junction had 4 bases not matched to a gene; V was cut back by 2 bases and J by 5 bases. The germline V gene has CDR1 SGDLS and CDR2 YYNGEE.